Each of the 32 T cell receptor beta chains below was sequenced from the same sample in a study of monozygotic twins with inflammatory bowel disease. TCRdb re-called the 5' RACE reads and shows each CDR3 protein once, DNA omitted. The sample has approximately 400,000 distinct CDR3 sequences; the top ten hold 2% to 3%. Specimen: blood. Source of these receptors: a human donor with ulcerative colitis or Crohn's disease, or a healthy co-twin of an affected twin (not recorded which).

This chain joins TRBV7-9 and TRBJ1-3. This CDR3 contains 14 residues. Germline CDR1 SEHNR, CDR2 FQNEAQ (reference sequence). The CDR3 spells CASSRTDSGNTIYF.

CDR3 protein: CASSPQASGNQETQYF. The rearrangement uses TRBV4-1 and TRBJ2-5; with no DNA, the TCRdb D assignment of TRBD2 cannot be verified. The CDR3 runs 16 residues. Germline V gene sequence: CDR1 MGHRA, CDR2 YSYEKL.

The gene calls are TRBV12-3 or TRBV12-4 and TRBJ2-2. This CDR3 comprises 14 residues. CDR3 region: CASRLAGRTGELFF.

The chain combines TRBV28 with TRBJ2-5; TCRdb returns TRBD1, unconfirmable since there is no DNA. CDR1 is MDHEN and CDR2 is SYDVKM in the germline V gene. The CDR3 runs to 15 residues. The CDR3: CASSQPAGAIETQYF.

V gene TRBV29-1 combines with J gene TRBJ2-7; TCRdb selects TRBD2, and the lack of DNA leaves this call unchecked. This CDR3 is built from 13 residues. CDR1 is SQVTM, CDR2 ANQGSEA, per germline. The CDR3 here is CSVEERRGSEQYF.

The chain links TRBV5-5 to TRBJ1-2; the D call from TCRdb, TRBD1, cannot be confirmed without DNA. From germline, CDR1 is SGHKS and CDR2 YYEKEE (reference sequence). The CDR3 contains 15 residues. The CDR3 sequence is CASSWSRAQAYGYTF.

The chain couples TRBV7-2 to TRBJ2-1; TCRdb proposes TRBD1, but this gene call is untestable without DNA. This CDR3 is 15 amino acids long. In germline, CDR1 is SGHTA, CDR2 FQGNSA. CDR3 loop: CASRLPGQLYNEQFF.

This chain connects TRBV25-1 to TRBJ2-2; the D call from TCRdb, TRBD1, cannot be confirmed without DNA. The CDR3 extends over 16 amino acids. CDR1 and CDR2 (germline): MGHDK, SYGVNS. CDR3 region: CASSEYRTGGAGELFF.

The CDR3 loop is CASSFGGWNTIYF. This chain connects TRBV12-3 or TRBV12-4 to TRBJ1-3; no DNA is available, so the TRBD1 call from TCRdb remains unchecked. The CDR3 has 13 amino acids.

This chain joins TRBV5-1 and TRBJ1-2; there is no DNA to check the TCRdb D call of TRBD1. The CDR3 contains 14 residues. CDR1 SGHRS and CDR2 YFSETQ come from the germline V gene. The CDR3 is CASSLGTTDYGYTF.

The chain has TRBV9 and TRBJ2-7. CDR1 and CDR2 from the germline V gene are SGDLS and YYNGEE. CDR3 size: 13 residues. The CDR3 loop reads CASSVVATAELYF.

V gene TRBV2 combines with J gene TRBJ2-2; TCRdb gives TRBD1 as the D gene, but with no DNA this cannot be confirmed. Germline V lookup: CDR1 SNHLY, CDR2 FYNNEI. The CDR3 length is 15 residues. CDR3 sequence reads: CASNTGGADTGELFF.

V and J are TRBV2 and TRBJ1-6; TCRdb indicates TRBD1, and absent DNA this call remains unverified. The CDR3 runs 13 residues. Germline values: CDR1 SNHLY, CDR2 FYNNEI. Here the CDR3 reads CASTYRGNSPLHF.

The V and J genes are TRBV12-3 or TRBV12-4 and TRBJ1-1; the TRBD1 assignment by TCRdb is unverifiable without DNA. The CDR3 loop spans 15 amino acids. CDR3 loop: CASSRQGSLNTEAFF.

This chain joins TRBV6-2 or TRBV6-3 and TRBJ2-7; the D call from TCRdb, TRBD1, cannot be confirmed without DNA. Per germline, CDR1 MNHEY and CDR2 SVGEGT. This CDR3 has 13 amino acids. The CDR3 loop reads CASSYLSSWEQYF.

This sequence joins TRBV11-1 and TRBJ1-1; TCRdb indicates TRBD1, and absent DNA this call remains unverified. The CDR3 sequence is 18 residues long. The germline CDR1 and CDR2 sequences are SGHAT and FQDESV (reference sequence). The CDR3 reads CASSPSFFRDRMNTEAFF. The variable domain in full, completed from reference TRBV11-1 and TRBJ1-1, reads EAEVAQSPRYKITEKSQAVAFWCDPISGHATLYWYRQILGQGPELLVQFQDESVVDDSQLPKDRFSAERLKGVDSTLKIQPAELGDSAMYLCASSPSFFRDRMNTEAFFGQGTRLTVV.

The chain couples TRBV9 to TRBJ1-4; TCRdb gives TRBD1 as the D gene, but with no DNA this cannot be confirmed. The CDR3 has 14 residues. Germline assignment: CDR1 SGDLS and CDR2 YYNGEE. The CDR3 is CASSVQGKEEKLFF.

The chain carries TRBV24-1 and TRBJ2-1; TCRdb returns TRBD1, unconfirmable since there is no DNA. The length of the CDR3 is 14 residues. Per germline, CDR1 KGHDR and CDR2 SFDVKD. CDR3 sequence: CATSEARQTNEQFF.

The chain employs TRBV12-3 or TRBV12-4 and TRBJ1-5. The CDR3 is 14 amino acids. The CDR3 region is CASSLMSSNQPQHF.

CDR3 loop: CASSQQAEDAGHLQETQYF. The chain carries TRBV4-3 and TRBJ2-5; as DNA is missing, the TRBD1 call by TCRdb cannot be tested. This CDR3 comprises 19 residues. The V gene's germline CDR1 is LGHNA and CDR2 YSLEER.

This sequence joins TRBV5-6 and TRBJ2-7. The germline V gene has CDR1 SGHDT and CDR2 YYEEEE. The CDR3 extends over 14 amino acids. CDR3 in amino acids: CASSLGKNSYEQYF.

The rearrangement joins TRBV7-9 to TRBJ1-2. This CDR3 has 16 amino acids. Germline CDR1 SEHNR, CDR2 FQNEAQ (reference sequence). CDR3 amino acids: CASSLSQSRVNYGYTF.

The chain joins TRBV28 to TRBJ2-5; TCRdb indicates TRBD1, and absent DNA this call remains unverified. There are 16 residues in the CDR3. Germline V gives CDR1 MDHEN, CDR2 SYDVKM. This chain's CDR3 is CASSSKPSGGRETQYF.

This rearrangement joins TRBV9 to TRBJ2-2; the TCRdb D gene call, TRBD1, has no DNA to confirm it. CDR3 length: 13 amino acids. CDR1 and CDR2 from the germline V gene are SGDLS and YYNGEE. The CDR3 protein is CASRTGDTGELFF.

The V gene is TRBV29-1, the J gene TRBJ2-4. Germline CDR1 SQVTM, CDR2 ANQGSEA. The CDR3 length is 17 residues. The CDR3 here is CSVARESSQLAKNIQYF.

The CDR3 here is CASSLESGYGYTF. The V and J genes are TRBV5-1 and TRBJ1-2; absent DNA, TCRdb's TRBD1 call cannot be checked. In germline, CDR1 is SGHRS, CDR2 YFSETQ. This CDR3 contains 13 residues.

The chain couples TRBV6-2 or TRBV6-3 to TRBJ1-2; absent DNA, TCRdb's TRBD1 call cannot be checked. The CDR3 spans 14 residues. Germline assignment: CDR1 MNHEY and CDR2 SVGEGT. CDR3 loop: CASSPSQGIDGYTF.

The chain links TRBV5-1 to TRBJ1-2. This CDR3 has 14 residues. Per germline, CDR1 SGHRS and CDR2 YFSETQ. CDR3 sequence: CASSDRWSPGGYTF.

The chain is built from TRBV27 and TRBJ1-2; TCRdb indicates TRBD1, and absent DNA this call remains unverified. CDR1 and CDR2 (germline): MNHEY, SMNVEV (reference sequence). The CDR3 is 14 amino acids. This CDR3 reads CASSPLGGIYGYTF.

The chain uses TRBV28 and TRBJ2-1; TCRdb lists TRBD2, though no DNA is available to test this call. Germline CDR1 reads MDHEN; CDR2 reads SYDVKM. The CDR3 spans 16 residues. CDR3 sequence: CASSLWRTSGFSEQFF.

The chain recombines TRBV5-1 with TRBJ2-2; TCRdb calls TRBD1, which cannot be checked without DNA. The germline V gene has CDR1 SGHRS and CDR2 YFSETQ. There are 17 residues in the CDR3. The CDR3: CASTTGAQGVLTGELFF.

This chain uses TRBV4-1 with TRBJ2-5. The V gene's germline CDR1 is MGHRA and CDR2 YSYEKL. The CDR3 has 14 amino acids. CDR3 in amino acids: CASSQDAGWETQYF.